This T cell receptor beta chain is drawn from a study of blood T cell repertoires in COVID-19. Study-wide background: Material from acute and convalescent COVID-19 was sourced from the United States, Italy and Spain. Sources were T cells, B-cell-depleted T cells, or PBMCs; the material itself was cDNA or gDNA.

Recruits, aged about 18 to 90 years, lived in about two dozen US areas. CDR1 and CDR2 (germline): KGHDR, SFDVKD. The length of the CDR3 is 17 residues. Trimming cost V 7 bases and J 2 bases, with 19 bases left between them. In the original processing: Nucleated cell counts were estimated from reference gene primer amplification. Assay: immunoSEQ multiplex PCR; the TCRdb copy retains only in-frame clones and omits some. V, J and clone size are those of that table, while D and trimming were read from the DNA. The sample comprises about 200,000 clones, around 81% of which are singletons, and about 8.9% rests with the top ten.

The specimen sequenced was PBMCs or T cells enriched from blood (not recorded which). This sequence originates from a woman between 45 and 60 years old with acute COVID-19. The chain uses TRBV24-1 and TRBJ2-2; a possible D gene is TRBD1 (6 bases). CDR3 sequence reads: CATRAQTGTPNTGELFF. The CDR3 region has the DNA TGTGCCACCAGAGCCCAAACCGGGACACCAAACACCGGGGAGCTGTTTTTT.